This T cell receptor (beta chain) appears in the sequencing data of a study of molecular identifiers for immune sequencing clone quantification. On the study more broadly: In replicates, the authors split RNA from around 18,000 or 91,000 naive CD8 cells five ways and sequenced four. Study results and limitations: Effector cells kept over 98% of their molecules in clones above 20 RNA copies, while naive cells kept under 1% there.

Comments on this clonotype: Its antigen is unknown.

The CDR3 consists of 13 residues. V lost 9 bases and J lost 7, with 16 bases in between. Bulk TCR libraries used previously described methods and listed TCR primers. TCRdb ran MiXCR on the PCR reads and lists one entry per CDR3 protein. The sample carries tens of thousands of distinct CDR3 sequences, approximately 25% recorded once. Sequenced sample: naive CD8+ T cells from blood, with Jurkat cell RNA spiked in. Subset of the sample: FACS-sorted CD8+CD4-CCR7+CD45RA+ naive T cells. The sequence came from a human donor in good health. Some libraries in this study had Jurkat cell RNA spiked in. V usage is TRBV23-1 and J usage is TRBJ1-5; D not resolved. TRBV23-1 is designated an ORF whose function remains uncertain. CDR3 nucleotide sequence: TGCGCCAGGGGTGTCCTGTACAGACAGCCCCAGCATTTT. It specifies CARGVLYRQPQHF.